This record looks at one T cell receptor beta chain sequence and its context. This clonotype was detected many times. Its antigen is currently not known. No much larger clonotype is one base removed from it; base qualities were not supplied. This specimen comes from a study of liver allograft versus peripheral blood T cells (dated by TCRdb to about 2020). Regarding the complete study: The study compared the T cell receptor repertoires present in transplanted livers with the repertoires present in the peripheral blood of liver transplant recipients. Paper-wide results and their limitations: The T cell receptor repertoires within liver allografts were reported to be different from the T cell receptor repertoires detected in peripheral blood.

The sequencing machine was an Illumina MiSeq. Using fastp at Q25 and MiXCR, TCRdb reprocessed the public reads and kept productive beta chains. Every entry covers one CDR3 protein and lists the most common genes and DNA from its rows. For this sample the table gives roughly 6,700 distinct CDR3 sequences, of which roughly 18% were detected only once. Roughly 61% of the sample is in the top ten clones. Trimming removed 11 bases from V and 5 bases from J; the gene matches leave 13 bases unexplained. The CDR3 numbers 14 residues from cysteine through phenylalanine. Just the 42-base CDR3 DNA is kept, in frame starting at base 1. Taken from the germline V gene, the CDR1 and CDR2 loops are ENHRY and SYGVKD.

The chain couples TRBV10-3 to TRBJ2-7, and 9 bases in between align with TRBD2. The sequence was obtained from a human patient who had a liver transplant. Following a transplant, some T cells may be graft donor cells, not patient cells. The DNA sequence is TGTGCCCCCCAAGGGGCTAGCGGGGACCACGAGCAGTACTTC. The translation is CAPQGASGDHEQYF.